The 6 T cell receptor beta chains listed next were all sequenced from one sample in a study of OX40 agonist ivuxolimab in advanced cancers. Assay: immunoSEQ multiplex PCR; the TCRdb copy retains only in-frame clones and omits some. The sample consists of 85,000 to 100,000 clones, roughly 94% of them appearing once. Here the sequenced sample was CD4+ or CD8+ T cells sorted from blood, taken in a trial of the OX40 agonist ivuxolimab. All receptors come from an adult with an advanced solid tumor such as melanoma, head and neck, liver or kidney cancer.

V usage is TRBV11-2 and J usage is TRBJ1-1; 10 bases line up with TRBD1. The CDR3 consists of 15 residues. The germline V gene has CDR1 SGHAT and CDR2 FQNNGV. After removal of 3 bases from V and 3 bases from J, the junction contained 4 bases not matched to a gene. The CDR3 DNA reads as TGTGCCAGCAGCTTCAGGGACAGGGGCCACACTGAAGCTTTCTTT. It encodes CASSFRDRGHTEAFF.

The chain couples TRBV7-9 to TRBJ2-1; 11 bases map to TRBD2. After removal of 5 bases from V and 9 bases from J, the junction contained 12 bases not matched to a gene. Germline V gene lookup returns CDR1 SEHNR and CDR2 FQNEAQ (reference sequence). CDR3 length: 16 residues. The CDR3 sequence is CASSPKLAGARFEQFF. DNA of the CDR3: TGTGCCAGCAGCCCTAAACTAGCGGGGGCCCGCTTTGAGCAGTTCTTC.

The CDR3 spells CAWSLRNTGYTF. The CDR3, as DNA: TGTGCCTGGAGTCTACGCAACACGGGCTACACCTTC. The V and J genes are TRBV30 and TRBJ1-2; no clear D. This CDR3 region has 12 residues. The V gene lost 2 bases and the J gene lost 8 bases, with 12 bases spanning the gap. CDR1 is GTSNPN and CDR2 is SVGIG in the germline V gene (reference sequence).

V usage is TRBV6-1 and J usage is TRBJ1-3; D uncertain. The CDR3 is made up of 14 amino acids. V was clipped by 3 bases and J by 1 base, with 7 bases between them. CDR1 and CDR2 (germline): MNHNS, SASEGT. CDR3 coding DNA: TGTGCCAGCAGTGACCTCGAATCTGGAAACACCATATATTTT. This gives the protein CASSDLESGNTIYF.

J is TRBJ2-1 and V is TRBV28; TRBD2 matches 7 bases. CDR1 and CDR2 from the germline V gene are MDHEN and SYDVKM. This CDR3 region has 16 residues. V shed 8 bases, J shed 7 bases, and the junction held 17 bases outside the gene matches. CDR3 DNA: TGTGCCAGCTACCCCATCGGGGGACCGCGGGAGAATGAGCAGTTCTTC. Its protein is CASYPIGGPRENEQFF.

The rearrangement joins TRBV20-1 to TRBJ2-7; D is uncertain. CDR3 length equals 11 residues. V was clipped by 1 base and J by 4 bases, with 5 bases between them. CDR1 and CDR2 from the germline V gene are DFQATT and SNEGSKA (reference sequence). This CDR3 is CSARGRYEQYF. The CDR3 DNA is TGCAGTGCTAGAGGAAGGTACGAGCAGTACTTC.